Following are 28 T cell receptor beta chains from one sample sequenced in a study of blood T cell repertoires in COVID-19. Method: immunoSEQ multiplex PCR; TCRdb's copy keeps in-frame clones and lacks some. This sample has over 100,000 clones; 70% to 90% occur once, and the top ten carry 10%. The material sequenced was peripheral blood. The receptors originated from a man in his fifties or sixties with acute or convalescent COVID-19.

The chain links TRBV6-6 to TRBJ2-1, with 8 bases lining up with TRBD2. Germline CDR1 MNHNY, CDR2 SVGAGI (reference sequence). V was clipped by 4 bases and J by 4 bases; unmatched bases: 6. This CDR3 contains 15 residues. CDR3 residues: CASSFTSGRYNEQFF. The CDR3 region has the DNA TGTGCCAGCAGTTTCACTAGCGGCCGTTACAATGAGCAGTTCTTC.

The chain employs TRBV18 and TRBJ1-1, with 7 bases lining up with TRBD1. CDR1 and CDR2 from the germline V gene are KGHSH and LQKENI. V was pared by 4 bases and J by 0 bases, with 5 bases of the junction left unmatched. The CDR3 covers 15 residues. The chain's CDR3 is CASSQGQRMNTEAFF. Here the CDR3 DNA reads TGTGCCAGCTCACAGGGACAGAGAATGAACACTGAAGCTTTCTTT.

This clone is a singleton in its sample. V and J are TRBV28 and TRBJ2-3, with unresolved D. CDR1 and CDR2 (germline): MDHEN, SYDVKM. With 8 bases removed from V and 4 bases from J, the gap between germline ends came to 7 bases. CDR3 length: 11 amino acids. The CDR3 is CASSGSDTQYF. CDR3 bases: TGTGCCAGCTCCGGGTCAGATACGCAGTATTTT. The variable domain in full, with the rest retrieved from reference TRBV28 and TRBJ2-3, is DVKVTQSSRYLVKRTGEKVFLECVQDMDHENMFWYRQDPGLGLRLIYFSYDVKMKEKGDIPEGYSVSREKKERFSLILESASTNQTSMYLCASSGSDTQYFGPGTRLTVL.

V is TRBV2 and J is TRBJ1-3; D possibly corresponds to TRBD1 (6 bases). Germline CDR1 reads SNHLY; CDR2 reads FYNNEI. V was pared by 9 bases and J by 3 bases, with 21 bases between. This CDR3 spans 16 amino acids. The CDR3 here is CARSRRQQGRGNTIYF. For the CDR3, the DNA is TGTGCCAGATCCCGCCGTCAACAGGGCCGTGGAAACACCATATATTTT.

The genes are TRBV28 and TRBJ1-1; D is possibly TRBD1 (5 bases). The V gene's germline CDR1 is MDHEN and CDR2 SYDVKM. This CDR3 has 12 residues. V gave up 6 bases and J gave up 11 bases, with 16 bases separating them. The CDR3 loop is CASSPAGREAFF. In DNA form, the CDR3 reads TGTGCCAGCAGCCCGGCGGGGCGGGAGGCTTTCTTT.

The J gene is TRBJ2-1, the V gene TRBV20-1; no clear D gene. The CDR3 spans 10 residues. The germline CDR1 and CDR2 sequences are DFQATT and SNEGSKA (reference sequence). Trimming took 8 bases from V and 6 from J, leaving 8 bases between them. CDR3 in amino acids: CSLLGNEQFF. DNA for the CDR3: TGCAGTCTTCTCGGCAATGAGCAGTTCTTC.

The CDR3 DNA reads as TGTGCCAGCATGAGGGCTCATAGCAATCAGCCCCAGCATTTT. It specifies CASMRAHSNQPQHF. The rearrangement uses TRBV6-5 and TRBJ1-5, with D unresolved. This CDR3 comprises 14 residues. Germline V CDR1 and CDR2: MNHEY, SVGAGI. V shed 7 bases and J shed 0 bases, with 10 bases lying between them.

This clone was detected many times. The rearrangement uses TRBV7-3 and TRBJ1-1; TRBD1 matches 9 bases. There are 16 residues in the CDR3. V lost 6 bases to trimming and J lost 1 base; unmatched junction nucleotides: 9. Looked up from germline, CDR1 is SGHTA and CDR2 is FQGTGA. CDR3 DNA: TGTGCCAGCAGACAAACAGGGGGCGCGGAGAACACTGAAGCTTTCTTT. Its translation: CASRQTGGAENTEAFF.

This clone was observed a few times. This rearrangement joins TRBV5-6 to TRBJ2-7, with a possible D match to TRBD1 (5 bases). Germline CDR1 SGHDT, CDR2 YYEEEE. This CDR3 has 13 residues. V was shortened by 5 bases and J by 8 bases, with 17 bases between the two germline ends. The CDR3 loop is CASSPDSTSKQYF. CDR3 nucleotide sequence: TGTGCCAGCAGTCCCGACAGCACCAGCAAGCAGTACTTC.

This sequence joins TRBV4-1 and TRBJ1-2; 8 bases fit TRBD1. Germline CDR1 is MGHRA and CDR2 is YSYEKL. The CDR3 is made up of 15 amino acids. Germline trimming cut 1 base from V and 4 bases from J; bases unmatched to any gene: 5. The CDR3 sequence: CASSQGTGTFYGYTF. For the CDR3, the DNA is TGCGCCAGCAGCCAAGGGACAGGGACGTTCTATGGCTACACCTTC.

The CDR3 reads CASRAGQGPNYGYTF. The DNA of the CDR3 is TGTGCCAGCAGAGCGGGACAGGGGCCTAACTATGGCTACACCTTC. The rearrangement links TRBV2 to TRBJ1-2, with TRBD1 matching 10 bases. The CDR3 has 15 residues. The germline V gene encodes CDR1 SNHLY and CDR2 FYNNEI. V gave up 6 bases and J gave up 0 bases; unmatched junction bases: 4.

The chain couples TRBV27 to TRBJ1-5; D is perhaps TRBD1 (5 bases). CDR3 length: 17 amino acids. V was shortened by 5 bases and J by 2 bases, with 19 bases between the two germline ends. Per germline, CDR1 MNHEY and CDR2 SMNVEV (reference sequence). In DNA, the CDR3 is TGTGCCAGCAGTCCTCACCCGGTCATACAGGGCAATCAGCCCCAGCATTTT. Translated: CASSPHPVIQGNQPQHF.

V and J are TRBV5-6 and TRBJ1-2, with 8 bases lining up with TRBD1. Germline V CDR1 and CDR2: SGHDT, YYEEEE. CDR3 length equals 15 residues. The V and J ends lost 3 bases and 3 bases, in that order; junction bases with no gene match: 7. The CDR3 nucleotides read TGTGCCAGCAGCTCGAACGGACAGGGTCACTATGGCTACACCTTC. Translated: CASSSNGQGHYGYTF. The full variable domain, rest sourced from reference TRBV5-6 and TRBJ1-2, is DAGVTQSPTHLIKTRGQQVTLRCSPKSGHDTVSWYQQALGQGPQFIFQYYEEEERQRGNFPDRFSGHQFPNYSSELNVNALLLGDSALYLCASSSNGQGHYGYTFGSGTRLTVV.

The CDR3 DNA reads as TGTGCCAGCAGTTCCGCGGAACTTTGGGAGACCCAGTACTTC. Residues: CASSSAELWETQYF. The rearrangement joins TRBV28 to TRBJ2-5; D is unresolved. The V and J ends lost 4 bases and 5 bases respectively, with 14 bases between them. Germline lookup yields CDR1 MDHEN and CDR2 SYDVKM. The length of the CDR3 is 14 residues. Supplemented by reference TRBV28 and TRBJ2-5, the full variable domain reads DVKVTQSSRYLVKRTGEKVFLECVQDMDHENMFWYRQDPGLGLRLIYFSYDVKMKEKGDIPEGYSVSREKKERFSLILESASTNQTSMYLCASSSAELWETQYFGPGTRLLVL.

The chain employs TRBV5-1 and TRBJ2-7, with D unclear. V dropped 3 bases and J dropped 3 bases, with 13 bases sitting between them. CDR1 SGHRS and CDR2 YFSETQ come from the germline V gene. The CDR3 sequence is 14 residues long. Written as DNA, the CDR3 is TGCGCCAGCAGCTCCTCGGTAGTTAACTACGAGCAGTACTTC. Translated, it gives CASSSSVVNYEQYF.

V usage is TRBV5-1 and J usage is TRBJ2-2; 8 bases align to TRBD1. CDR1 is SGHRS, CDR2 YFSETQ, per germline. The CDR3 spans 16 residues. The ends lost 0 bases at V and 4 bases at J; junction bases unmatched: 5. CDR3 in DNA: TGCGCCAGCAGCTTGGTATCAGGGGGCGTCACCGGGGAGCTGTTTTTT. Protein product: CASSLVSGGVTGELFF. The complete variable domain, with remaining parts taken from reference TRBV5-1 and TRBJ2-2, reads KAGVTQTPRYLIKTRGQQVTLSCSPISGHRSVSWYQQTPGQGLQFLFEYFSETQRNKGNFPGRFSGRQFSNSRSEMNVSTLELGDSALYLCASSLVSGGVTGELFFGEGSRLTVL.

This clone was found a few times. The chain carries TRBV30 and TRBJ1-6; D possibly corresponds to TRBD1 (5 bases). V was trimmed by 3 bases and J by 5 bases, leaving 14 bases between them. The germline V gene encodes CDR1 GTSNPN and CDR2 SVGIG (reference sequence). CDR3 length: 15 amino acids. The CDR3 DNA follows: TGTGCCTGGAGCCCAATGGGGGGAGATAATTCACCCCTCCACTTT. Its translation is CAWSPMGGDNSPLHF.

The chain combines TRBV14 with TRBJ2-6; the D gene is possibly TRBD2 (6 bases). Looked up from germline, CDR1 is SGHDN and CDR2 is FVKESK. Trimming shortened V by 4 bases and J by 0 bases, and 13 bases separated the two germline ends. The CDR3 is 17 amino acids. The CDR3 DNA reads as TGTGCCAGCAGCCCGCGGGGAAGAGACTCTGGGGCCAACGTCCTGACTTTC. Amino acid sequence: CASSPRGRDSGANVLTF.

The chain couples TRBV2 to TRBJ1-5, with 7 bases lining up with TRBD1. Per the germline V gene, CDR1 is SNHLY and CDR2 is FYNNEI. CDR3 size: 13 residues. The junction had 8 bases not matched to a gene; V was cut back by 8 bases and J by 7 bases. CDR3 sequence reads: CASRGQVRQPQHF. The CDR3 nucleotides are TGTGCCAGCCGTGGACAGGTAAGACAGCCCCAGCATTTT.

The chain is built from TRBV6-6 and TRBJ2-1, with TRBD2 matching 13 bases. From germline, CDR1 is MNHNY and CDR2 SVGAGI (reference sequence). V lost 10 bases and J lost 2; bases outside the gene matches: 5. This CDR3 comprises 15 residues. CDR3 residues: CATRTSGGPYNEQFF. CDR3 nucleotides: TGTGCCACCCGGACTAGCGGGGGCCCCTACAATGAGCAGTTCTTC.

Of note for this clone: The identical CDR3 is also encoded by other nucleotide sequences in the sample. This chain connects TRBV5-1 to TRBJ1-4, with 9 nucleotides matching TRBD1. Germline loops: CDR1 SGHRS, CDR2 YFSETQ. The trim removed 2 bases at V and 7 bases at J, leaving 3 bases unmatched. This CDR3 comprises 14 residues. The CDR3 is CASSLGQGSEKLFF. As DNA, the CDR3 is TGCGCCAGCAGCTTAGGACAGGGGAGTGAAAAACTGTTTTTT.

The gene calls are TRBV2 and TRBJ2-2; D remains unclear. This CDR3 spans 15 amino acids. Germline assignment: CDR1 SNHLY and CDR2 FYNNEI. The germline V and J ends were trimmed by 8 bases and 4 bases, with 17 bases remaining between them. The CDR3 nucleotides read TGTGCCAGCGGCGCGGTAGGAGCTAGCACCGGGGAGCTGTTTTTT. The encoded protein is CASGAVGASTGELFF.

The chain joins TRBV5-1 to TRBJ2-3; D may be TRBD2 (6 bases). Germline CDR1 is SGHRS and CDR2 is YFSETQ. V was clipped by 3 bases and J by 1 base, with 18 bases between them. The CDR3 has 17 residues. CDR3 in DNA: TGCGCCAGCAGCTCCAAACGGACTACCGGGGGCACAGATACGCAGTATTTT. It specifies CASSSKRTTGGTDTQYF.

The chain couples TRBV7-9 to TRBJ1-1, with 7 bases that match TRBD1. The germline V gene has CDR1 SEHNR and CDR2 FQNEAQ (reference sequence). With 2 bases clipped from V and 7 bases from J, the junction kept 4 bases outside the gene matches. This CDR3 is built from 13 residues. Here the CDR3 DNA reads TGTGCCAGCAGCTTATCGCGGGACAGTGAAGCTTTCTTT. It is translated as CASSLSRDSEAFF.

In nucleotides, the CDR3 is TGTGCCAGCACCTCGAACACCGGGGAGCTGTTTTTT. It translates to CASTSNTGELFF. J is TRBJ2-2 and V is TRBV28, with D uncertain. This CDR3 comprises 12 residues. CDR1 and CDR2 (germline): MDHEN, SYDVKM. With 7 bases removed from V and 0 bases from J, the gap between germline ends came to 3 bases.

The CDR3 sequence: CASSRDRNEQFF. Written as DNA, the CDR3 is TGTGCCAGCAGCAGGGACAGAAATGAGCAGTTCTTC. The gene calls are TRBV12-3 or TRBV12-4 and TRBJ2-1; 7 bases are a match to TRBD1. The CDR3 contains 12 residues. The V and J ends lost 6 bases and 7 bases, in that order; junction bases with no gene match: 3.

The chain carries TRBV5-1 and TRBJ2-1; no reliable D call. This CDR3 spans 11 amino acids. Germline V gives CDR1 SGHRS, CDR2 YFSETQ. V lost 1 base and J lost 7, with 3 bases in between. CDR3: CASSLRNEQFF. The CDR3 nucleotides are TGCGCCAGCAGCTTGCGTAATGAGCAGTTCTTC. Supplemented by reference TRBV5-1 and TRBJ2-1, the full variable domain reads KAGVTQTPRYLIKTRGQQVTLSCSPISGHRSVSWYQQTPGQGLQFLFEYFSETQRNKGNFPGRFSGRQFSNSRSEMNVSTLELGDSALYLCASSLRNEQFFGPGTRLTVL.

V usage is TRBV6-5 and J usage is TRBJ1-2, with D unclear. CDR1 and CDR2 (germline): MNHEY, SVGAGI. The CDR3 length is 15 residues. Deletions cut 0 bases from V and 7 bases from J, with 15 bases between. CDR3 in DNA: TGTGCCAGCAGTTACTCTGCGGGAATGTATTTTGGCTACACCTTC. Its translation: CASSYSAGMYFGYTF.